Sequencing of this T cell receptor (beta chain) was carried out in a study of type 1 and type 2 diabetes patients. Turning to the study itself: CD4+ or CD8+ T cells were positively selected from PBMCs with microbeads.

Each diabetic donor fulfilled classification criteria for either type 1 or type 2. Genomic DNA was the PCR template. Multiplex PCR with 30 forward and 13 reverse primers amplified the TCR beta CDR3. TCRdb fed the multiplex PCR reads into MiXCR, producing one record per CDR3 protein. The sample carries more than 250,000 distinct CDR3 sequences, roughly 50% recorded once. The source of this sequence is a man aged 18 to 30 with type 2 diabetes. The sample taken for sequencing was peripheral blood mononuclear cells (PBMCs).

The CDR3 region is CASSLSENTEAFF. In DNA, the CDR3 is TGTGCCAGCAGCTTATCAGAAAACACTGAAGCTTTCTTT. The V and J genes are TRBV7-6 and TRBJ1-1, with D unresolved. The V gene's germline CDR1 is SGHVS and CDR2 FNYEAQ. Trimming pared 2 bases from V and 2 bases from J, leaving 6 bases between. This CDR3 contains 13 residues.